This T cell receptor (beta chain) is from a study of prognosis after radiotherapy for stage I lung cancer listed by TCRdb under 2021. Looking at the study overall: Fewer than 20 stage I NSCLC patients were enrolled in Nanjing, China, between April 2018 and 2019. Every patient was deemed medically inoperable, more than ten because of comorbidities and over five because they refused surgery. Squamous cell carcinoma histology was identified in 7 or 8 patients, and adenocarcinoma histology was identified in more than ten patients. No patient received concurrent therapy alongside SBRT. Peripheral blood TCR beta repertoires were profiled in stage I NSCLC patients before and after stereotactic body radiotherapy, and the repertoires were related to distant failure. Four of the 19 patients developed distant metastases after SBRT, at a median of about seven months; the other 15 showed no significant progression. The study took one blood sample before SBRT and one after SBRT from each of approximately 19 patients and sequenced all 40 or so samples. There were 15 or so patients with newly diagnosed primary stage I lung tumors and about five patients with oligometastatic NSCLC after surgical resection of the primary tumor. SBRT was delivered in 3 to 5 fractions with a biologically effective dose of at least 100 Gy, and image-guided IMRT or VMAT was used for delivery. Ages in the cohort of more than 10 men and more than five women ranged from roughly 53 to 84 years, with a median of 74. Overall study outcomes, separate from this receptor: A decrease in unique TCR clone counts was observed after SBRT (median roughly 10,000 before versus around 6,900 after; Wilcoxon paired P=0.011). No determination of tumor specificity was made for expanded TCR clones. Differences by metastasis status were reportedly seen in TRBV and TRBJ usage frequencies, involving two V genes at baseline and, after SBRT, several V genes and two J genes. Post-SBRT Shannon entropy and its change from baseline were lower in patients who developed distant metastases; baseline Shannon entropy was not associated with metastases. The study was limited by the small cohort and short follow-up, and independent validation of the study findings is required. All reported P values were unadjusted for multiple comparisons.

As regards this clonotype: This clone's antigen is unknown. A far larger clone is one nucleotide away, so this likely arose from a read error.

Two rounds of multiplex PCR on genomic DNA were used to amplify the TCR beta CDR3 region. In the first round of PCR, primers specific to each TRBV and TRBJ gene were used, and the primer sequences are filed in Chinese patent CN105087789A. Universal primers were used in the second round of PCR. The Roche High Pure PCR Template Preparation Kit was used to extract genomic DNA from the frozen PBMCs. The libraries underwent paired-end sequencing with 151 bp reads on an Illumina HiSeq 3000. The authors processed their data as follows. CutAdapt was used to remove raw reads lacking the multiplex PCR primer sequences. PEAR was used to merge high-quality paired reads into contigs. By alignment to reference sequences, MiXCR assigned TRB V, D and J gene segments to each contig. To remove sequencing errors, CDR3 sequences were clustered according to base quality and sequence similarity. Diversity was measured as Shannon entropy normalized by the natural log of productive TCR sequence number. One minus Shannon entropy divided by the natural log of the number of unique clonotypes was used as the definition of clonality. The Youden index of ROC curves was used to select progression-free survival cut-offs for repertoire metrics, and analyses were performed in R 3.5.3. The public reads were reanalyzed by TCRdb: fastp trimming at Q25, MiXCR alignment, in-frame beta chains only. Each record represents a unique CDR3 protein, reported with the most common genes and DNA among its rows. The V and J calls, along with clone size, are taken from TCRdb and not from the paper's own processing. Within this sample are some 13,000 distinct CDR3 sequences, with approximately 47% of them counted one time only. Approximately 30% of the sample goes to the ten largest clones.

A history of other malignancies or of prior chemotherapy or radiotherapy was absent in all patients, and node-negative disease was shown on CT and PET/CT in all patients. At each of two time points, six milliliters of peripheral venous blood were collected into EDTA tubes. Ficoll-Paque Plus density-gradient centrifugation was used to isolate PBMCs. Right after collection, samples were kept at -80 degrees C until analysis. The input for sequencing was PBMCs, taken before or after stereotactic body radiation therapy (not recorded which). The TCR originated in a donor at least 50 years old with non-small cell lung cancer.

The CDR3 protein: CASRGGKGQPQHF. The DNA is as follows: TGTGCCAGCAGAGGGGGGAAAGGTCAGCCCCAGCATTTT. The chain is made from TRBV7-9 and TRBJ1-5; TRBD1 might be the D gene, on 6 matching bases. The CDR3 holds 13 amino acids from the cysteine to the phenylalanine. Solely the CDR3 DNA is kept, with 39 bases framed from the first base. CDR1 SEHNR and CDR2 FQNEAQ are derived from the germline V gene (reference sequence). V is pared back by 6 bases and J by 6 bases, with 12 bases lying between the germline termini.